Sequencing of this T cell receptor (beta chain) was carried out in a study of blood T cell repertoires in COVID-19. Study context: PBMCs, B-cell-depleted T cells, or T cells were the source of the cDNA or gDNA that made up the material.

Germline CDR1 is SGDLS and CDR2 is YYNGEE. V dropped 0 bases and J dropped 8; count of bases not matched to a gene: 7. The CDR3 consists of 15 residues. Enrolled during active infection, Seattle patients were then followed longitudinally. Per the study methods: Estimation of nucleated cell counts relied on the amplification of reference gene primers. Sequencing was performed with immunoSEQ multiplex PCR; in TCRdb, only in-frame clones are kept and a portion is missing. V and J calls and clone size follow that table, whereas D and trimming were derived from the DNA. The top ten clones hold around 7.9% of a sample with hundreds of thousands of clones, about 90% of them seen once.

The V call is TRBV9, the J call TRBJ2-3; 9 bases line up with TRBD2. The receptor comes from a woman in her seventies with COVID-19, enrolled during active disease. Material for sequencing was peripheral blood. The CDR3 coding sequence is TGTGCCAGCAGCGTAGTTGGCGGGGGGGCCAGTACGCAGTATTTT. Translation gives CASSVVGGGASTQYF.